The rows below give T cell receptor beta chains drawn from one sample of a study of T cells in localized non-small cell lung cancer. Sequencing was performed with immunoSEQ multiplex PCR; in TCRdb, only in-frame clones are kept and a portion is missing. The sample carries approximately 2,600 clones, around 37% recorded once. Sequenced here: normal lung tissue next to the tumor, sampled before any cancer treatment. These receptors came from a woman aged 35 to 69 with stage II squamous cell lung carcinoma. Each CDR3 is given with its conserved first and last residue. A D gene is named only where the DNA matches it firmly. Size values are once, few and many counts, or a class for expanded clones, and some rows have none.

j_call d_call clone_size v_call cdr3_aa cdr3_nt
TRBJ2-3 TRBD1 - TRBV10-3 CAIRTGADTQYF TGTGCCATCAGGACAGGGGCAGATACGCAGTATTTT
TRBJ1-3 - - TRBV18 CASSPSSPASSGNTIYF TGTGCCAGCTCACCCAGCTCCCCAGCCTCCTCGGGAAACACCATATATTTT
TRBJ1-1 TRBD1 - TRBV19 CASSSGPGQPNTEAFF TGTGCCAGTAGTTCCGGCCCGGGACAGCCGAACACTGAAGCTTTCTTT
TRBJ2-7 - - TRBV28 CATQPQAATYEQYF TGTGCCACCCAACCCCAGGCGGCTACCTACGAGCAGTACTTC
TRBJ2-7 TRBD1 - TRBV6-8 CASRTGTGVSYEQYF TGTGCCAGCAGAACCGGGACAGGGGTTTCGTACGAGCAGTACTTC
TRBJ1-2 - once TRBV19 CASSLRVGGYTF TGTGCCAGTAGCCTCCGGGTGGGTGGCTACACCTTC
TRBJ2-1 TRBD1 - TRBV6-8 CASSYLTGGDEQFF TGTGCCAGCAGTTACTTAACAGGGGGCGATGAGCAGTTCTTC
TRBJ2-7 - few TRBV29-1 CSVEAPGTIGYEQYF TGCAGCGTTGAAGCCCCCGGGACAATCGGCTACGAGCAGTACTTC
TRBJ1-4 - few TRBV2 CASTPNPGGNDEKLFF TGTGCCAGCACCCCGAACCCCGGGGGAAATGATGAAAAACTGTTTTTT
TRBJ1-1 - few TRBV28 CASSSGEGQPGF TGTGCCAGCAGTTCTGGGGAAGGGCAACCTGGATTT
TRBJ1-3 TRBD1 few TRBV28 CASGGQGYGNTIYF TGTGCCAGCGGGGGACAGGGGTACGGAAACACCATATATTTT
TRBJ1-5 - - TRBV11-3 CASSSSGGSLQPQHF TGTGCCAGCAGCTCGTCCGGGGGTTCTCTACAGCCCCAGCATTTT
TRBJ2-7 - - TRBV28 CASSLLGYEQYF TGTGCCAGCAGTTTATTGGGGTACGAGCAGTACTTC
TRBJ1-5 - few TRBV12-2 CASAPGQGRYSNQPQHF TGTGCCAGTGCACCGGGACAGGGACGTTATAGCAATCAGCCCCAGCATTTT
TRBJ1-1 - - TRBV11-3 CASSPDSMNTEAFF TGTGCCAGCAGCCCAGACAGTATGAACACTGAAGCTTTCTTT
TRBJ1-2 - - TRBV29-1 CSVVVEGSHAYGYTF TGCAGCGTTGTGGTCGAGGGGAGCCATGCCTATGGCTACACCTTC
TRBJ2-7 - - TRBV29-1 CSVVVDSYEQYF TGCAGCGTTGTTGTGGATTCCTACGAGCAGTACTTC
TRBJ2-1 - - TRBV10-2 CASSESLRSEQFF TGCGCCAGCAGTGAGTCGCTTAGGTCTGAGCAGTTCTTC
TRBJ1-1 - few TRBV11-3 CASSFTGTANTEAFF TGTGCCAGCAGCTTTACGGGGACGGCGAACACTGAAGCTTTCTTT
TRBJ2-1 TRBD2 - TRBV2 CASSQPTAGGHSSYNEQFF TGTGCCAGCAGCCAACCTACCGCGGGAGGACATTCTTCCTACAATGAGCAGTTCTTC
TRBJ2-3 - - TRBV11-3 CASSSRDPVPDTQYF TGTGCCAGCAGCTCCCGGGACCCAGTCCCAGATACGCAGTATTTT
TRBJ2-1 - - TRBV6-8 CASARDGANEQFF TGTGCCAGCGCTCGGGACGGTGCCAATGAGCAGTTCTTC
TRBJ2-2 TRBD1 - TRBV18 CASSPTGAGELFF TGTGCCAGCTCACCTACAGGGGCTGGGGAGCTGTTTTTT
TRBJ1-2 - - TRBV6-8 CASGAKGHGYTF TGTGCCAGCGGGGCCAAGGGTCATGGCTACACCTTC
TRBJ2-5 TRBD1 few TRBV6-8 CASMTGGGETQYF TGTGCCAGCATGACAGGGGGTGGAGAGACCCAGTACTTC
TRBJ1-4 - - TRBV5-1 CASSWDFKHATNEKLFF TGCGCCAGCAGCTGGGACTTCAAACATGCAACTAATGAAAAACTGTTTTTT
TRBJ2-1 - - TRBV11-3 CASSASSGSYNEQFF TGTGCCAGCAGCGCCTCCTCGGGCTCCTACAATGAGCAGTTCTTC
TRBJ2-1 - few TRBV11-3 CASSQGRDSLTRFF TGTGCCAGCAGCCAAGGCCGGGACTCCTTGACGAGGTTCTTC
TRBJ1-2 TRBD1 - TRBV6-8 CASGTGLTNYGYTF TGTGCCAGCGGGACAGGGCTAACTAACTATGGCTACACCTTC
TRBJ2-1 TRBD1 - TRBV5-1 CASSQGQGAVEQFF TGCGCCAGCAGCCAGGGACAGGGGGCGGTTGAGCAGTTCTTC
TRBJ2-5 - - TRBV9 CASSPRQEPRETQYF TGTGCCAGCAGCCCTAGACAGGAGCCAAGGGAGACCCAGTACTTC
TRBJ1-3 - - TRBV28 CASSLRDSGNTIYF TGTGCCAGCAGTTTAAGGGACTCTGGAAACACCATATATTTT
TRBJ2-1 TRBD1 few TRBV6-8 CASTPGTGHEQFF TGTGCCAGCACCCCCGGGACAGGGCATGAGCAGTTCTTC
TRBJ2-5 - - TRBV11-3 CASSPFQTGETQYF TGTGCCAGCAGTCCTTTCCAAACAGGAGAGACCCAGTACTTC
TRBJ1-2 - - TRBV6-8 CASSYPGTDGNPNYGYTF TGTGCCAGCAGTTATCCCGGAACGGACGGCAACCCTAACTATGGCTACACCTTC
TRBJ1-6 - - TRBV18 CASSPLEVVDSGSPLHF TGTGCCAGCTCACCACTTGAGGTCGTGGACAGCGGTTCACCCCTCCACTTT
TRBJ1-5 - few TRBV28 CASRESSNQPQHF TGTGCCAGCAGGGAAAGTAGCAATCAGCCCCAGCATTTT
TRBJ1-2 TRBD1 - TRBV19 CASSLPGQGSNYGYTF TGTGCCAGTTCTTTACCGGGACAGGGATCTAACTATGGCTACACCTTC
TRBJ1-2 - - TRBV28 CASSQWTAGRYTF TGTGCCAGCAGTCAATGGACAGCCGGTCGCTACACCTTC
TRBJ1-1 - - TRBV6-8 CASRESDVSWLEAFF TGTGCCAGCAGGGAATCGGACGTGTCTTGGCTTGAAGCTTTCTTT
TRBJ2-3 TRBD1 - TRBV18 CASSPQGAGTDTQYF TGTGCCAGCTCACCACAGGGGGCGGGTACAGATACGCAGTATTTT
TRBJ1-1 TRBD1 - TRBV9 CASSKQGYTEAFF TGTGCCAGCAGCAAACAGGGGTACACTGAAGCTTTCTTT
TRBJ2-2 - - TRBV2 CASSEHAGELFF TGTGCCAGCAGTGAACACGCCGGGGAGCTGTTTTTT
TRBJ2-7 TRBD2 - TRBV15 CATSRDGAGGNEQYF TGTGCCACCAGCAGAGATGGGGCGGGAGGCAACGAGCAGTACTTC
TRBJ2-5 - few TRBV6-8 CASSYQGTQETQYF TGTGCCAGCAGTTACCAGGGGACCCAAGAGACCCAGTACTTC
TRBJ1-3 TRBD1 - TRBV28 CASSAPLGTAQISSGNTIYF TGTGCCAGCAGTGCCCCCCTCGGGACAGCACAGATCAGCTCTGGAAACACCATATATTTT
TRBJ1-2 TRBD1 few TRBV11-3 CASSLVWGGQSDGYTF TGTGCCAGCAGCTTAGTGTGGGGGGGACAGAGCGATGGCTACACCTTC
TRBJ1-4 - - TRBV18 CASSVGSGNEKLFF TGTGCCAGCTCAGTGGGATCAGGGAATGAAAAACTGTTTTTT
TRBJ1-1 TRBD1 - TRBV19 CASAGQWNTEAFF TGTGCCAGCGCGGGACAGTGGAACACTGAAGCTTTCTTT
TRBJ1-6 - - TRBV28 CASSRNRATLHF TGTGCCAGCAGTCGAAACAGGGCAACCCTCCACTTT
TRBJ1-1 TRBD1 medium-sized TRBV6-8 CASSESGGTEAFF TGTGCCAGCAGTGAGTCAGGGGGTACTGAAGCTTTCTTT
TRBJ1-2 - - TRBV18 CASSSLRESGYTF TGTGCCAGCTCATCGCTCAGGGAGAGTGGCTACACCTTC
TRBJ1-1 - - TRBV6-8 CASSYSFPRVLNTEAFF TGTGCCAGCAGTTACTCGTTTCCCAGAGTACTGAACACTGAAGCTTTCTTT
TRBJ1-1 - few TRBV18 CASSPFFGGGTTEAFF TGTGCCAGCTCACCCTTTTTTGGGGGCGGTACCACTGAAGCTTTCTTT
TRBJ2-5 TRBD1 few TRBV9 CASSATGGLGQETQYF TGTGCCAGCAGCGCAACAGGGGGGTTAGGTCAAGAGACCCAGTACTTC
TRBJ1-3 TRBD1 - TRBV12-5 CASGRGQGRNTIYF TGTGCTAGTGGTCGCGGACAGGGCAGAAACACCATATATTTT
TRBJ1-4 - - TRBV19 CASSIGTARKFTNEKLFF TGTGCCAGTAGTATTGGGACGGCACGGAAATTCACTAATGAAAAACTGTTTTTT
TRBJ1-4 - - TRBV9 CASSSGRGHRRTSTNEKLFF TGTGCCAGCAGCTCGGGACGGGGACACCGAAGAACCTCAACTAATGAAAAACTGTTTTTT
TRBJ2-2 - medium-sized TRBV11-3 CASSPAGVGTGELFF TGTGCCAGCAGCCCCGCAGGGGTAGGGACCGGGGAGCTGTTTTTT
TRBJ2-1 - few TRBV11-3 CASSLNLARYNEQFF TGTGCCAGCAGCTTAAACCTAGCCCGCTACAATGAGCAGTTCTTC